The next 15 T cell receptor beta chains were all read from a single sample in a study of shared T cell receptors in the human thymus. Data came from immunoSEQ multiplex PCR; TCRdb stores just in-frame clones and leaves some out. The data show approximately 730,000 clones, over 75% seen once. The data were also submitted as part of a second study, on human thymus T cells.

Sequencing used thymocytes. These receptors originate from a girl under three years old with a congenital heart defect.

The rearrangement joins TRBV5-1 to TRBJ1-6, with D possibly matching TRBD1 (5 bases). V shed 2 bases and J shed 8 bases, with 20 bases lying between them. The germline V gene encodes CDR1 SGHRS and CDR2 YFSETQ. This CDR3 comprises 17 residues. CDR3 in DNA: TGCGCCAGCAGCTTAAACCCGGGACTTCGCGGGGATTCACCCCTCCACTTT. This encodes CASSLNPGLRGDSPLHF.

This chain connects TRBV7-9 to TRBJ1-2, with a weak D call TRBD1 (6 bases). Trimming took off 1 base at V and 1 base at J, with 10 bases between the two ends. CDR1 is SEHNR and CDR2 is FQNEAQ in the germline V gene (reference sequence). The CDR3 is made up of 15 amino acids. CDR3 loop: CASSLGTVVNYGYTF. The CDR3 DNA reads TGTGCCAGCAGCTTAGGGACAGTGGTTAACTATGGCTACACCTTC.

The genes are TRBV19 and TRBJ2-5; 12 bases match TRBD2. CDR1 and CDR2 (germline): LNHDA, SQIVND (reference sequence). The CDR3 totals 16 residues. V gave up 2 bases and J gave up 5 bases; unmatched junction bases: 6. CDR3 coding DNA: TGTGCCAGTAGTATAAGGAGGACTAGCGGGATCGAGACCCAGTACTTC. Protein sequence: CASSIRRTSGIETQYF.

This clone was seen more than once but under ten times. The CDR3 is CASSSPAGTGGKGTQYF. The CDR3 region has the DNA TGTGCCAGCAGCTCGCCCGCCGGGACAGGGGGCAAGGGGACCCAGTACTTC. The chain combines TRBV7-9 with TRBJ2-5; 12 bases match TRBD1. V lost 4 bases, J lost 7 bases, and 13 bases stayed unmatched. The CDR3 runs 17 residues. The germline V gene has CDR1 SEHNR and CDR2 FQNEAQ (reference sequence).

Remarks on this clone: The conserved phenylalanine or tryptophan normally closing the CDR3 is absent here, so this likely arose from a read error. Because the CDR3's place on the DNA is in doubt, the DNA is left out and the CDR3 is given as listed by TCRdb. The gene calls are TRBV7-2 and TRBJ1-2. Germline V lookup: CDR1 SGHTA, CDR2 FQGNSA. The CDR3 comprises 10 residues, both ends counted. CDR3 amino acids: CASSLGEGFI.

This clone was seen just once. The chain joins TRBV4-1 to TRBJ1-6; D may be TRBD1 (6 bases). The CDR3 runs to 21 residues. Trimming removed 1 base from V and 4 bases from J, with 26 bases in between. Germline values: CDR1 MGHRA, CDR2 YSYEKL. The CDR3, as DNA: TGCGCCAGCAGCCAAGTTTCATCTGGACGCAGGGGTATTTCTTATAATTCACCCCTCCACTTT. Residues: CASSQVSSGRRGISYNSPLHF.

J is TRBJ1-2 and V is TRBV6-1; a weak D match, TRBD1 (5 bases). This CDR3 contains 14 residues. Per germline, CDR1 MNHNS and CDR2 SASEGT. Trimming shortened V by 3 bases and J by 4 bases, and 12 bases separated the two germline ends. The DNA of the CDR3 is TGTGCCAGCAGTGACCCCAGGGATATCTATGGCTACACCTTC. Protein sequence: CASSDPRDIYGYTF.

The chain employs TRBV7-6 and TRBJ1-1, with a tentative D call TRBD1 (5 bases). Trimming took 2 bases from V and 5 from J, leaving 15 bases between them. In germline, CDR1 is SGHVS, CDR2 FNYEAQ. The CDR3 is made up of 15 amino acids. The CDR3 reads CASSLKAGIFTEAFF. The DNA for the CDR3 is TGTGCCAGCAGCTTAAAGGCAGGGATATTTACTGAAGCTTTCTTT. Full variable domain (outside the CDR3, taken from reference TRBV7-6 and TRBJ1-1): GAGVSQSPRYKVTKRGQDVALRCDPISGHVSLYWYRQALGQGPEFLTYFNYEAQQDKSGLPNDRFSAERPEGSISTLTIQRTEQRDSAMYRCASSLKAGIFTEAFFGQGTRLTVV.

The chain is built from TRBV6-5 and TRBJ1-1; 8 nucleotides line up with TRBD1. Germline lookup yields CDR1 MNHEY and CDR2 SVGAGI. The CDR3 spans 14 residues. V lost 7 bases and J lost 5; bases outside the gene matches: 9. CDR3 residues: CASTNQGAWTEAFF. CDR3 sequence (DNA): TGTGCCAGCACAAATCAGGGGGCATGGACTGAAGCTTTCTTT.

The chain links TRBV12-5 to TRBJ1-6; possible D gene TRBD1, 5 bases. The germline V and J ends were trimmed by 0 bases and 6 bases, with 21 bases remaining between them. The CDR3 contains 19 residues. Germline lookup yields CDR1 LGHNT and CDR2 FRNRAP. Here the CDR3 reads CASGLVTRERQGSNSPLHF. In DNA, the CDR3 is TGTGCTAGTGGTTTGGTAACCCGTGAAAGGCAGGGCAGTAATTCACCCCTCCACTTT.

Here the CDR3 reads CASTPRRGRGVLHTEAFF. The CDR3 DNA reads TGTGCCAGTACTCCCAGGAGGGGGCGAGGGGTCCTTCACACTGAAGCTTTCTTT. The chain joins TRBV19 to TRBJ1-1; 7 bases agree with TRBD1. The CDR3 runs 18 residues. After removal of 7 bases from V and 3 bases from J, the junction contained 20 bases not matched to a gene. In germline, CDR1 is LNHDA, CDR2 SQIVND (reference sequence).

A single count supports this clone. The chain has TRBV6-4 and TRBJ2-3; 7 nucleotides line up with TRBD2. J was trimmed by 7 bases and V by 3 bases; bases with no gene match: 10. Germline values: CDR1 MRHNA, CDR2 SNTAGT. CDR3 length equals 15 residues. This chain's CDR3 is CASSELPGGTHTQYF. The CDR3 DNA reads as TGTGCCAGCAGTGAACTCCCCGGGGGGACTCATACGCAGTATTTT.

The chain uses TRBV11-2 and TRBJ1-5; perhaps TRBD1 as D (6 bases). Trimming took off 1 base at V and 7 bases at J, with 8 bases between the two ends. Germline V CDR1 and CDR2: SGHAT, FQNNGV. The CDR3 has 13 amino acids. The CDR3 is CASSLGTDQPQHF. The DNA for the CDR3 is TGTGCCAGCAGCTTAGGGACAGACCAGCCCCAGCATTTT.

The chain carries TRBV28 and TRBJ1-5; 9 nucleotides agree with TRBD1. The CDR3 covers 15 residues. Trimming at V came to 8 bases and at J to 5 bases, leaving 10 bases not matched to a gene. Looked up from germline, CDR1 is MDHEN and CDR2 is SYDVKM. The CDR3 region is CASSDIDRGDQPQHF. CDR3 sequence (DNA): TGTGCCAGCTCAGACATCGACAGGGGGGATCAGCCCCAGCATTTT.

The V call is TRBV5-1, the J call TRBJ2-1; 10 nucleotides agree with TRBD2. Trimming cost V 4 bases and J 4 bases; bases outside gene matches: 11. Germline CDR1 and CDR2: SGHRS and YFSETQ. The CDR3 runs 17 residues. The CDR3 region has the DNA TGCGCCAGCAGCGTTTTTAGCGGGGGGACGGTATACAATGAGCAGTTCTTC. Translation: CASSVFSGGTVYNEQFF.